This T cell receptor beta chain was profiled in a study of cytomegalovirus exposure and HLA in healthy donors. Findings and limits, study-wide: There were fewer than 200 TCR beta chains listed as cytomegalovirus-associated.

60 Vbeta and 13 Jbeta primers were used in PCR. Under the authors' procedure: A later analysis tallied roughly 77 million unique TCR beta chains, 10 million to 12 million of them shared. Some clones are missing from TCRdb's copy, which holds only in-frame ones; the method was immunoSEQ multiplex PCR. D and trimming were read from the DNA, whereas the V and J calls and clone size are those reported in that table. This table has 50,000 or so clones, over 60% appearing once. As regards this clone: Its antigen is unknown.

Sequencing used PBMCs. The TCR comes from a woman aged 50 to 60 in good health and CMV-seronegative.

CDR3 protein: CASTPTSGTYEQYF. The CDR3 DNA follows: TGTGCCAGTACCCCGACTAGCGGGACCTACGAGCAGTACTTC. The J gene is TRBJ2-7, the V gene TRBV19; the match to TRBD2 covers 11 bases. V trimming: 7 bases; J trimming: 2 bases; junction bases outside the gene matches: 4. The CDR3 covers 14 residues. The germline V gene encodes CDR1 LNHDA and CDR2 SQIVND (reference sequence).